These T cell receptor beta chains were read from a single sample in a study of beta chain features in type 1 diabetes. Measured with immunoSEQ multiplex PCR; TCRdb has only the in-frame clones, and not every one. This sample has fewer than 250,000 clones, with roughly two thirds found just once. Specimen: naive CD4+ T cells from blood. These receptors were obtained from a man aged 30 to 45 in good health. CDR3s include the opening cysteine and the closing phenylalanine or tryptophan. A D gene is named only where the DNA matches it firmly. Clone size is shown for a subset of rows, as once, few, many or a class of expanded clone.

d_call | clone_size | j_call | v_call | cdr3_nt | cdr3_aa
- | - | TRBJ1-1 | TRBV25-1 | TGTGCCAGCAGTGAAGGGTATGGGAACACTGAAGCTTTCTTT | CASSEGYGNTEAFF
- | - | TRBJ2-1 | TRBV9 | TGTGCCAGCAGCGTCCCGGGACTGGCCAATGAGCAGTTCTTC | CASSVPGLANEQFF
TRBD2 | - | TRBJ2-3 | TRBV25-1 | TGTGCCAGCGGACTAGCGGGAACAGATACGCAGTATTTT | CASGLAGTDTQYF
- | - | TRBJ1-4 | TRBV29-1 | TGCAGCGTTGAAGGTGGGGTTCGGGAAAAACTGTTTTTT | CSVEGGVREKLFF
- | few | TRBJ2-3 | TRBV10-3 | TGTGCCATCAGTGAGTCAGGAGAAGATACGCAGTATTTT | CAISESGEDTQYF
TRBD1 | - | TRBJ2-1 | TRBV30 | TGTGCCTGGACAGGGGGCGCCTACAATGAGCAGTTCTTC | CAWTGGAYNEQFF
- | - | TRBJ2-1 | TRBV30 | TGTGCCTGGAGTGTAAACTCCAACAATGAGCAGTTCTTC | CAWSVNSNNEQFF
- | - | TRBJ2-7 | TRBV29-1 | TGCAGCGGCCAACAGGGAAGCGAGCAGTACTTC | CSGQQGSEQYF
- | - | TRBJ2-1 | TRBV10-3 | TGTGCCATCAGTGAGGGGGCTCACCCAGAGCAGTTCTTC | CAISEGAHPEQFF
TRBD2 | - | TRBJ2-1 | TRBV5-4 | TGTGCCAGCACACCCTCGGGAGGGTTGGATGAGCAGTTCTTC | CASTPSGGLDEQFF
- | - | TRBJ1-2 | TRBV2 | TGTGCCAGCAGGATGACAACCTGGCACTATGGCTACACCTTC | CASRMTTWHYGYTF
- | - | TRBJ1-2 | TRBV9 | TGTGCCAGCTCCCCCGGACCCGCCTCAAGTGGCTACACCTTC | CASSPGPASSGYTF
TRBD2 | - | TRBJ2-2 | TRBV29-1 | TGCAGCGTTTCGGGACTACCCACCGGGGAGCTGTTTTTT | CSVSGLPTGELFF
- | - | TRBJ1-1 | TRBV29-1 | TGCAGCGTTGAGTCAGGGGCCACTGAAGCTTTCTTT | CSVESGATEAFF
- | - | TRBJ2-7 | TRBV7-2 | TGTGCCAGCAGCTTAGTGGGACAAACCTACGAGCAGTACTTC | CASSLVGQTYEQYF
TRBD1 | - | TRBJ2-7 | TRBV29-1 | TGCAGCGGAAGGACAGGGAATTACGAGCAGTACTTC | CSGRTGNYEQYF
TRBD1 | - | TRBJ2-5 | TRBV7-9 | TGTGCCAGCAGCTACAGGGGTCGGGAGACCCAGTACTTC | CASSYRGRETQYF
TRBD2 | - | TRBJ2-1 | TRBV30 | TGTGCCTTAACAGCGGGGGCTCTCCCTGATGAGCAGTTCTTC | CALTAGALPDEQFF
- | - | TRBJ2-5 | TRBV30 | TGTGCCGGGTTGGCCGGGACGAGGAAGACCCAGTACTTC | CAGLAGTRKTQYF
- | few | TRBJ2-3 | TRBV10-3 | TGTGCCATCACTGGACAAATCACAGATACGCAGTATTTT | CAITGQITDTQYF
- | - | TRBJ1-1 | TRBV30 | TGTGCCTGGAGTGTTTCTGCTACATTCACTGAAGCTTTCTTT | CAWSVSATFTEAFF
TRBD1 | - | TRBJ2-3 | TRBV5-4 | TGTGCCAGCAGCCCGGGACAGGGGGACTCTAGCACAGATACGCAGTATTTT | CASSPGQGDSSTDTQYF
- | - | TRBJ1-6 | TRBV23-1 | TGCGCCAGCGGCAAGGATGGCGACTCACCCCTCCACTTT | CASGKDGDSPLHF
- | few | TRBJ1-1 | TRBV29-1 | TGCAGCGGGGTCACAGTGAACACTGAAGCTTTCTTT | CSGVTVNTEAFF
- | - | TRBJ2-1 | TRBV25-1 | TGTGCCAGCAGTTCCGAAGGGGATGAGCAGTTCTTC | CASSSEGDEQFF
- | - | TRBJ2-1 | TRBV29-1 | TGCAGCGTGGCCCTTGGCGCCCGCTCCTACAATGAGCAGTTCTTC | CSVALGARSYNEQFF
TRBD2 | few | TRBJ2-2 | TRBV30 | TGTGCCTGGAGTGTAAGCCTAGCGGGAGCCGGGGAGCTGTTTTTT | CAWSVSLAGAGELFF
TRBD2 | few | TRBJ2-4 | TRBV30 | TGTGCCTGTACAAATCAGGGAGGGTACATTCAGTACTTC | CACTNQGGYIQYF
- | few | TRBJ2-6 | TRBV6-6 | TGTGCCAGCAGTGGGGCCAACGTCCTGACTTTC | CASSGANVLTF
- | few | TRBJ2-1 | TRBV30 | TGTGCCTGGAGTGTACTTTCCCCCAACAATGAGCAGTTCTTC | CAWSVLSPNNEQFF
- | - | TRBJ2-1 | TRBV30 | TGTGCCTGGAACCGGGACAAGTACTACAATGAGCAGTTCTTC | CAWNRDKYYNEQFF
- | few | TRBJ2-6 | TRBV10-3 | TGTGCCGCGACCGGGACCGGGCTTTGGGCAGGGGCCAACGTCCTGACTTTC | CAATGTGLWAGANVLTF
- | - | TRBJ2-3 | TRBV30 | TGTGCCTGGTCCGGGGACACAGATACGCAGTATTTT | CAWSGDTDTQYF
TRBD1 | - | TRBJ1-2 | TRBV27 | TGTGCCAGCAGGACGACAGGGAACTATGGCTACACCTTC | CASRTTGNYGYTF
TRBD1 | few | TRBJ1-1 | TRBV29-1 | TGCAGCGTTGCAAGGGGGCTCGGGAGCACTGAAGCTTTCTTT | CSVARGLGSTEAFF
TRBD1 | - | TRBJ2-7 | TRBV15 | TGTGCCACCAGCAGAGGTATGGACAGGATCTACGAGCAGTACTTC | CATSRGMDRIYEQYF
TRBD2 | - | TRBJ2-2 | TRBV4-3 | TGCGCCAGCAGCTTTCGGACTAGCGGGAGAACCGGGGAGCTGTTTTTT | CASSFRTSGRTGELFF
TRBD2 | - | TRBJ2-2 | TRBV25-1 | TGTGCCTCCCAGAGGGGTAGCGGGTTCACCGGGGAGCTGTTTTTT | CASQRGSGFTGELFF
- | - | TRBJ1-2 | TRBV29-1 | TGCAGCGCCGACCGGGACGGAATTGGTGGTGGCTACACCTTC | CSADRDGIGGGYTF
TRBD1 | - | TRBJ1-5 | TRBV18 | TGTGCCAGCTCAGCGACAGGGATGGATCAGCCCCAGCATTTT | CASSATGMDQPQHF
TRBD1 | - | TRBJ1-1 | TRBV2 | TGTGCCAGCAGTGACAGGACAGGGAACACTGAAGCTTTCTTT | CASSDRTGNTEAFF
- | - | TRBJ1-1 | TRBV29-1 | TGCAGCGTTGAGCTGAAAGAGGGGAACACTGAAGCTTTCTTT | CSVELKEGNTEAFF
- | few | TRBJ2-1 | TRBV6-5 | TGTGCCAGCAGTTACTCGATGGAGACTATCAATGAGCAGTTCTTC | CASSYSMETINEQFF
TRBD2 | - | TRBJ2-1 | TRBV10-3 | TGTGCCATCAATGACGGGACTAGAGTTAATGAGCAGTTCTTC | CAINDGTRVNEQFF
- | - | TRBJ2-3 | TRBV18 | TGTGCCAGCTCACCAATTACAGGGAGGGCAGATACGCAGTATTTT | CASSPITGRADTQYF
- | few | TRBJ2-3 | TRBV29-1 | TGCAGCGTTGAAGGCCAGGTCACAGATACGCAGTATTTT | CSVEGQVTDTQYF